The clone carrying this T cell receptor beta chain was picked up many times. Its antigen is undetermined. The data are from a study of early T cells in non-severe SARS-CoV-2 infection. For the study at large: Chains were not paired, and sequencing was done on bulk RNA from unsorted whole blood. Whole-study results and caveats: Matches to VDJdb favored anti-spike CD8 responses and missed private and CD4 specificities.

The library protocol tagged individual cDNA molecules with unique molecular identifiers. MiXCR, applied by TCRdb to the 5' RACE reads, yields one record per CDR3 protein. The data contain fewer than 90,000 distinct CDR3 sequences, 11% to 15% of them singletons. The V and J ends lost 3 bases and 6 bases respectively, with 6 bases between them. Germline V gene data show CDR1 as SGHAT and CDR2 as FQNNGV. CDR3 size: 11 residues. This receptor was identified in an adult who was a healthcare worker with PCR-confirmed SARS-CoV-2 infection or an uninfected control (not recorded which). Sequenced: whole blood. The chain joins TRBV11-2 to TRBJ2-7; D is ambiguous. The CDR3 bases are TGTGCCAGCAGCTTTGTCGCCGAGCAGTACTTC. It specifies CASSFVAEQYF.